The T cell receptor (beta chain) under discussion was sequenced for a study of T cells of healthy individuals. MiXCR was run by TCRdb on the 5' RACE reads, yielding one entry per CDR3 protein. This sample has about 57,000 distinct CDR3 sequences, with under 20% found just once. This clonotype turned up a few times. V was clipped by 2 bases and J by 6 bases, with 11 bases between them. This CDR3 is built from 13 residues. Germline CDR1 reads SGHVS; CDR2 reads FNYEAQ. This chain connects TRBV7-6 to TRBJ2-7; D is possibly TRBD2 (5 bases). The sequence came from a human donor in good health. CDR3 DNA: TGTGCCAGCAGCTTATCTGAGGGCACCGAGCAGTACTTC. Translation gives CASSLSEGTEQYF.